A selection of T cell receptor beta chains follows, all from one sample in a study of radiotherapy plus CTLA-4 blockade in lung cancer. Here immunoSEQ multiplex PCR was the method, and the copy in TCRdb shows in-frame clones only, minus some. This sample has approximately 85,000 clones, with around four fifths found just once. The input for sequencing was peripheral blood, taken from a patient treated with radiotherapy plus ipilimumab. These receptors were taken from a human donor with non-small cell lung cancer that progressed on radiotherapy plus ipilimumab. The CDR3 runs from the conserved cysteine through the conserved F or W. The order of the fields is J gene, V gene, clone size, D gene, CDR3 DNA, CDR3 protein. D genes are given only for firm matches. Clone size appears in some rows only: once, few, many, or a class for an expanded clone.

>TRBJ1-3|TRBV5-5|few|NA
TGTGCCAGCAGCTTGGTGGGGTCTGGAAACACCATATATTTT
CASSLVGSGNTIYF
>TRBJ2-5|TRBV5-1|NA|TRBD2
TGCGCCAGCAGCTTGGCTAGCGGGGGCCAAGTTGAGACCCAGTACTTC
CASSLASGGQVETQYF
>TRBJ2-5|TRBV19|NA|TRBD2
TGTGCCAGTAGTATGGGACTAGACCAAGAGACCCAGTACTTC
CASSMGLDQETQYF
>TRBJ1-2|TRBV11-3|few|NA
TGTGCCAGCAGCTTAGCTGGGCCTAACTATGGCTACACCTTC
CASSLAGPNYGYTF
>TRBJ1-3|TRBV5-1|NA|TRBD1
TGCGCCAGCAGCCCTGGACAGGGCCGAAACACCATATATTTT
CASSPGQGRNTIYF
>TRBJ2-3|TRBV19|NA|NA
TGTGCCAGTAGTATTGGGCCTAGCGATACGCAGTATTTT
CASSIGPSDTQYF
>TRBJ2-3|TRBV9|NA|TRBD2
TGTGCCAGCAGCGTAGCGGTAGCGGGGGCCCCAGATACGCAGTATTTT
CASSVAVAGAPDTQYF
>TRBJ2-7|TRBV4-1|NA|NA
TGCGCCAGCAGCCAAGGAGTAACCTACGAGCAGTACTTC
CASSQGVTYEQYF
>TRBJ1-1|TRBV5-1|few|NA
TGCGCCAGCAGCTTGGGGGCGAGGGGGTGGGTTACTGAAGCTTTCTTT
CASSLGARGWVTEAFF
>TRBJ2-5|TRBV4-3|NA|NA
TGCGCCAGCAGCCAAGCCCTGGGACCGCGGGAGACCCAGTACTTC
CASSQALGPRETQYF
>TRBJ2-1|TRBV27|NA|TRBD2
TGTGCCAGCAGTCCTCGGACTAGCGGGAGGGGGCAGTCACTGAGGCCCTATGAGCAGTTCTTC
CASSPRTSGRGQSLRPYEQFF
>TRBJ2-2|TRBV5-6|NA|NA
TGTGCCAGCAGCTTGTTGGGCAGGGGAGTTGCCGGGGAGCTGTTTTTT
CASSLLGRGVAGELFF
>TRBJ2-5|TRBV7-9|NA|TRBD2
TGTGCCAGCAGCCGAGGGGCTAGCGGGCCCTTTGAGCAGTACTTC
CASSRGASGPFEQYF
>TRBJ2-2|TRBV5-1|NA|TRBD2
TGCGCCAGCAGTCGGGGGAGGGTTAACACCGGGGAGCTGTTTTTT
CASSRGRVNTGELFF
>TRBJ2-5|TRBV7-3|NA|TRBD2
TGTGCCAGCAGCTTAGACGGACTAGCGGGGGTGGAGACCCAGTACTTC
CASSLDGLAGVETQYF
>TRBJ1-1|TRBV7-9|NA|TRBD1
TGTGCCAGCAGCTCCCGACAGGGTCGAGCTTTCTTT
CASSSRQGRAFF
>TRBJ1-5|TRBV29-1|NA|NA
TGCAGCGGCGCGACAGGTAGCAATCAGCCCCAGCATTTT
CSGATGSNQPQHF
>TRBJ2-1|TRBV27|NA|TRBD2
TGTGCCAGCGCCACTAGCGGGAGGGCCAATCCGGAGTTCTTC
CASATSGRANPEFF
>TRBJ1-2|TRBV27|NA|NA
TGTGCCAGCAGTCTCCGACCGCGGTGGGGCTACACCTTC
CASSLRPRWGYTF
>TRBJ2-7|TRBV18|once|TRBD1
TGTGCCAGCTCAATCCAGGACAGGGGTGGTGAGCAGTACTTC
CASSIQDRGGEQYF
>TRBJ1-2|TRBV30|NA|NA
TGTGCCTGGAGTGTAGGAGGGGCGGTCGGCTATGGCTACACCTTC
CAWSVGGAVGYGYTF
>TRBJ2-3|TRBV5-4|NA|TRBD2
TGTGCCAGCAGCCCGTGGGCTAGCGGGAGAGGCACAGATACGCAGTATTTT
CASSPWASGRGTDTQYF
>TRBJ1-5|TRBV6-1|NA|NA
TGTGCCAGCAGTGAAGGGACAGTATCGAATCAGCCCCAGCATTTT
CASSEGTVSNQPQHF
>TRBJ2-3|TRBV6-5|NA|NA
TGTGCCAGCAGTTCCGCGGGCAGCCTACACACAGATACGCAGTATTTT
CASSSAGSLHTDTQYF
>TRBJ2-1|TRBV6-1|NA|NA
TGTGCCAGCAGCGATTACAGGGCCTACAATGAGCAGTTCTTC
CASSDYRAYNEQFF
>TRBJ2-7|TRBV30|NA|TRBD2
TGTGCCTGGAACAGCGGGCGGGGACTAGCGGGCTACGAGCAGTACTTC
CAWNSGRGLAGYEQYF
>TRBJ2-2|TRBV6-5|NA|TRBD1
TGTGCCAGCAGTTACCCCCGGACAGGGAAACTGTTTTTT
CASSYPRTGKLFF
>TRBJ1-6|TRBV19|NA|TRBD1
TGTGCCAGTACCCGAAAAGGACAGGGGCAGTCACCCCTCCACTTT
CASTRKGQGQSPLHF
>TRBJ2-2|TRBV4-2|NA|TRBD2
TGTGCCAGCAGCCAAGTTGCTAGCGGGAGTTCCGGGGAGCTGTTTTTT
CASSQVASGSSGELFF
>TRBJ1-6|TRBV28|few|NA
TGTGCCAGCATTCGCTCTGACGGACCCAATTCACCCCTCCACTTT
CASIRSDGPNSPLHF
>TRBJ2-3|TRBV11-2|NA|NA
TGTGCCAGCAGCACTGGGGAGTTGGCGCAGTATTTT
CASSTGELAQYF
>TRBJ2-2|TRBV5-1|NA|TRBD2
TGCGCCAGCGGGGGGGACAACACCGGGGAGCTGTTTTTT
CASGGDNTGELFF
>TRBJ2-1|TRBV7-2|NA|NA
TGTGCCAGCAGCTCCTCTTTGGACCCGTTCTTC
CASSSSLDPFF
>TRBJ1-4|TRBV6-1|NA|NA
TGTGCCAGTGCGACCGGGGCGTCGGGGGAAAAACTGTTTTTT
CASATGASGEKLFF
>TRBJ1-5|TRBV18|NA|TRBD1
TGTGCCAGCTCACCCGGGACAGGTCCAAGCAATCAGCCCCAGCATTTT
CASSPGTGPSNQPQHF
>TRBJ2-5|TRBV30|NA|NA
TGTGCCTGGAGTGAGGCGGGAACTTCAAGGGAGACCCAGTACTTC
CAWSEAGTSRETQYF
>TRBJ1-1|TRBV7-3|NA|NA
TGTGCCAGCAGCCCAAAGGGAGGAACTGAAGCTTTCTTT
CASSPKGGTEAFF
>TRBJ1-6|TRBV10-2|few|NA
TGCGCCAGCAGTGAAGATTGGCCACCCCTCCACTTT
CASSEDWPPLHF
>TRBJ2-1|TRBV9|NA|TRBD2
TGTGCCAGCAGCGAGCGGGAGGGTTACAATGAGCAGTTCTTC
CASSEREGYNEQFF
>TRBJ2-1|TRBV30|NA|NA
TGTGCCTGGAGTGGGGGACCGGGGAGTGAGCAGTTCTTC
CAWSGGPGSEQFF
>TRBJ2-1|TRBV10-3|NA|NA
TGTGCCATCAGTCAACAGAGCTCCTACAATGAGCAGTTCTTC
CAISQQSSYNEQFF
>TRBJ2-7|TRBV10-3|NA|NA
TGTGCCATCAGTGAGTCGAAAGACTCCTACGAGCAGTACTTC
CAISESKDSYEQYF